The 19 T cell receptor beta chains below all came from one sample that was sequenced in a study of blood T cells in healthy people across ages. The second PCR ran about 7 to 12 cycles with a sample-barcoded 5' primer and J-beta primers. One entry per CDR3 protein, called by TCRdb with MiXCR from the 5' RACE reads. The sample comprises fewer than 2,000,000 distinct CDR3 sequences, about 31% of which are singletons, and about 10% rests with the top ten. The sequencing sample was made of blood. Receptor source: a woman in her twenties or thirties in good health.

The chain recombines TRBV6-2 or TRBV6-3 with TRBJ2-3; the match to TRBD2 covers 13 bases. Germline CDR1 and CDR2: MNHEY and SVGEGT. The CDR3 totals 16 residues. J lost 5 bases, V lost 6 bases, and 8 bases had no gene match. Here the CDR3 reads CASRPRTSGSLDTQYF. CDR3 DNA sequence: TGTGCCAGCAGACCCCGGACTAGCGGGAGTTTAGATACGCAGTATTTT.

This sequence joins TRBV5-1 and TRBJ1-2, with a tentative D call TRBD1 (5 bases). This CDR3 comprises 13 residues. Germline values: CDR1 SGHRS, CDR2 YFSETQ. V gave up 7 bases and J gave up 4 bases, with 14 bases separating them. The CDR3 DNA sequence: TGCGCCAGCGGCGGGACCGGACCCTATGGCTACACCTTC. This translates into CASGGTGPYGYTF. Drawing the rest from reference TRBV5-1 and TRBJ1-2, the complete variable domain is KAGVTQTPRYLIKTRGQQVTLSCSPISGHRSVSWYQQTPGQGLQFLFEYFSETQRNKGNFPGRFSGRQFSNSRSEMNVSTLELGDSALYLCASGGTGPYGYTFGSGTRLTVV.

This sequence joins TRBV27 and TRBJ2-1; D is uncertain. Germline V gene sequence: CDR1 MNHEY, CDR2 SMNVEV (reference sequence). This CDR3 spans 12 amino acids. Trimming cost V 5 bases and J 5 bases, with 7 bases left between them. CDR3: CASSTNNNEQFF. The CDR3 DNA reads TGTGCCAGCAGTACTAATAACAATGAGCAGTTCTTC.

The rearrangement uses TRBV27 and TRBJ2-7; D is unresolved. V dropped 3 bases and J dropped 5 bases, with 11 bases sitting between them. Germline V gene data show CDR1 as MNHEY and CDR2 as SMNVEV (reference sequence). This CDR3 has 13 residues. The CDR3 DNA sequence: TGTGCCAGCAGTTTGATAAGAAGCCACGAGCAGTACTTC. It encodes CASSLIRSHEQYF.

As to this clonotype: The junction and the germline gene differ at one end; a read error may be behind it. The chain uses TRBV4-1 and TRBJ1-1; the match to TRBD1 covers 10 bases. Germline V gene data show CDR1 as MGHRA and CDR2 as YSYEKL. This CDR3 comprises 17 residues. The CDR3 loop reads CASTDSGTGAYNTETFF. CDR3 bases: TGCGCCAGCACCGACTCCGGGACAGGGGCCTATAACACTGAAACTTTCTTT.

The V call is TRBV10-3, the J call TRBJ2-5; 8 nucleotides agree with TRBD2. V shed 5 bases and J 11 bases; nucleotides not matched to a gene: 13. CDR1 and CDR2 from the germline V gene are ENHRY and SYGVKD. The CDR3 is 14 residues long. The chain's CDR3 is CAISRTTNGREQYF. DNA for the CDR3: TGTGCCATCAGTAGGACTACCAACGGGAGGGAGCAGTACTTC.

J is TRBJ2-5 and V is TRBV5-1; the D gene is possibly TRBD2 (5 bases). The J call may be incorrect, as the DNA end agrees better with TRBJ2-7. Germline values: CDR1 SGHRS, CDR2 YFSETQ. CDR3 length: 15 amino acids. In nucleotides, the CDR3 is TGCGCCAGCAGCTTGGGGATCCAGAGGGCCTACGAGCAGTACTTC. Protein sequence: CASSLGIQRAYEQYF.

The chain is built from TRBV10-3 and TRBJ1-5, with a tentative D call TRBD1 (5 bases). The germline V and J ends were trimmed by 3 bases and 4 bases, with 16 bases remaining between them. Germline V gene data show CDR1 as ENHRY and CDR2 as SYGVKD. This CDR3 is 16 amino acids long. The CDR3 nucleotides read TGTGCCATCAGTGAAAGAGAGGGGTTTGAAAATCAGCCCCAGCATTTT. Its protein is CAISEREGFENQPQHF.

The chain uses TRBV5-5 and TRBJ2-5; D uncertain. Germline values: CDR1 SGHKS, CDR2 YYEKEE (reference sequence). The CDR3 is 14 amino acids. Trimming left V 4 bases short and J 2 bases short, with 12 bases between. The CDR3 here is CASSVRPNQETQYF. As DNA, the CDR3 is TGTGCCAGCAGCGTTCGACCTAATCAAGAGACCCAGTACTTC.

This clonotype was seen only a few times. The J gene is TRBJ2-4, the V gene TRBV2; D remains ambiguous. This CDR3 comprises 11 residues. Germline CDR1 and CDR2: SNHLY and FYNNEI. Deletions cut 6 bases from V and 13 bases from J, with 13 bases between. The CDR3 coding sequence is TGTGCCAGCAGGGTTAGCCAAGAGCAGTACTTC. Protein product: CASRVSQEQYF.

There are a few counts of this clonotype. The chain uses TRBV28 and TRBJ2-5; 13 nucleotides line up with TRBD2. With 3 bases clipped from V and 5 bases from J, the junction kept 12 bases outside the gene matches. The CDR3 has 18 residues. The germline gives CDR1 MDHEN, CDR2 SYDVKM. In DNA, the CDR3 is TGTGCCAGCAGTTTGGGGGGACTAGCGGGAATTTATACGGAGACCCAGTACTTC. Its protein product is CASSLGGLAGIYTETQYF.

The V gene is TRBV7-2, the J gene TRBJ2-1; D ambiguous. V lost 4 bases and J lost 4, with 17 bases in between. The CDR3 has 16 residues. Germline-derived CDR1 and CDR2 are SGHTA and FQGNSA. The CDR3 spells CASSSRRVRAYNEQFF. The CDR3, as DNA: TGTGCCAGCAGCTCTAGAAGGGTACGGGCGTACAATGAGCAGTTCTTC.

This chain joins TRBV12-5 and TRBJ1-1; 10 nucleotides agree with TRBD1. CDR3 length equals 16 residues. The J segment lost 4 bases and the V segment lost 1 base, leaving 6 bases of the junction unmatched. The germline CDR1 and CDR2 sequences are LGHNT and FRNRAP. The CDR3 nucleotides read TGTGCTAGTGGTTTGGGACAGGGGGCCCGGGGCACTGAAGCTTTCTTT. It specifies CASGLGQGARGTEAFF. Based on the CDR3 plus reference TRBV12-5 and TRBJ1-1, the full variable domain is DARVTQTPRHKVTEMGQEVTMRCQPILGHNTVFWYRQTMMQGLELLAYFRNRAPLDDSGMPKDRFSAEMPDATLATLKIQPSEPRDSAVYFCASGLGQGARGTEAFFGQGTRLTVV.

The genes are TRBV7-9 and TRBJ1-2; D possibly corresponds to TRBD1 (5 bases). This CDR3 spans 15 amino acids. Trimming pared 1 base from V and 2 bases from J, leaving 11 bases between. The germline V gene has CDR1 SEHNR and CDR2 FQNEAQ (reference sequence). The CDR3 is CASSLESGWNYGYTF. The CDR3 DNA reads TGTGCCAGCAGCTTAGAGTCAGGGTGGAACTATGGCTACACCTTC.

The CDR3 sequence: CASSFGGIIGDTQYF. The CDR3 DNA sequence: TGTGCCAGCAGTTTTGGCGGGATTATAGGAGATACGCAGTATTTT. The chain uses TRBV12-3 or TRBV12-4 and TRBJ2-3; D possibly corresponds to TRBD2 (6 bases). V was clipped by 3 bases and J by 5 bases, with 15 bases between them. The CDR3 is 15 residues long.

The chain combines TRBV30 with TRBJ2-3, with 7 bases matching TRBD1. The ends lost 0 bases at V and 1 base at J; junction bases unmatched: 4. This CDR3 has 15 amino acids. The germline CDR1 and CDR2 sequences are GTSNPN and SVGIG (reference sequence). The CDR3 sequence is CAWSVRGGGTDTQYF. Here the CDR3 DNA reads TGTGCCTGGAGTGTACGAGGGGGCGGCACAGATACGCAGTATTTT.

A few counts support this clonotype. The chain couples TRBV7-6 to TRBJ2-1, with 8 bases aligning to TRBD2. Germline trimming cut 3 bases from V and 4 bases from J; bases unmatched to any gene: 5. Germline V CDR1 and CDR2: SGHVS, FNYEAQ. The length of the CDR3 is 15 residues. DNA for the CDR3: TGTGCCAGCAGCTTCGGGGGGGAACGGTACAATGAGCAGTTCTTC. Protein product: CASSFGGERYNEQFF.

This rearrangement joins TRBV6-1 to TRBJ1-4; 10 nucleotides agree with TRBD1. This CDR3 is built from 15 residues. With 9 bases clipped from V and 5 bases from J, the junction kept 9 bases outside the gene matches. The germline CDR1 and CDR2 sequences are MNHNS and SASEGT. DNA of the CDR3: TGTGCCAGTATTACCGGGACAGGGGTCAATGAAAAACTGTTTTTT. Translation: CASITGTGVNEKLFF.

The V call is TRBV7-9, the J call TRBJ2-1, with 10 bases aligning to TRBD2. CDR1 and CDR2 from the germline V gene are SEHNR and FQNEAQ (reference sequence). The CDR3 length is 16 residues. J was trimmed by 6 bases and V by 5 bases; bases with no gene match: 10. The CDR3 is CASSQRPSGSGNEQFF. The CDR3 region has the DNA TGTGCCAGCAGCCAGCGACCTAGCGGGAGTGGCAATGAGCAGTTCTTC. Full variable domain (remainder filled in from reference TRBV7-9 and TRBJ2-1): DTGVSQNPRHKITKRGQNVTFRCDPISEHNRLYWYRQTLGQGPEFLTYFQNEAQLEKSRLLSDRFSAERPKGSFSTLEIQRTEQGDSAMYLCASSQRPSGSGNEQFFGPGTRLTVL.